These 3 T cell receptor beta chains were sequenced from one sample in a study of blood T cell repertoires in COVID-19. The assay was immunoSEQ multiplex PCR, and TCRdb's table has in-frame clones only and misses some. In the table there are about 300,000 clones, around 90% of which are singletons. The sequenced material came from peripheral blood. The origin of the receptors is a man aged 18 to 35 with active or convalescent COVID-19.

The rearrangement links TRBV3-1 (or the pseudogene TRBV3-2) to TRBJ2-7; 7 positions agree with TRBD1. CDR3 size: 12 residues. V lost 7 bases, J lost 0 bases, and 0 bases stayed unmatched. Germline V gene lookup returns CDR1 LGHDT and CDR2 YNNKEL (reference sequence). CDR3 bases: TGTGCCAGCACAGGGGGCTCCTACGAGCAGTACTTC. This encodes CASTGGSYEQYF.

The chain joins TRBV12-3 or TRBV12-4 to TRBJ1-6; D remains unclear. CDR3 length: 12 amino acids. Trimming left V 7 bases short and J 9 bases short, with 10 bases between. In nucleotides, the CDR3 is TGTGCCAGCACAACCCCCGGTTCACCCCTCCACTTT. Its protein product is CASTTPGSPLHF.

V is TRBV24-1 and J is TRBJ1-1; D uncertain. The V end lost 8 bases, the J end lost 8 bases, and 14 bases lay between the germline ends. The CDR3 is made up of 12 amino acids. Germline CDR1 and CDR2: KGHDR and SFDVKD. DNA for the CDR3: TGTGCCACCATATCTCTTTGGCAAGAAGCTTTCTTT. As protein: CATISLWQEAFF.